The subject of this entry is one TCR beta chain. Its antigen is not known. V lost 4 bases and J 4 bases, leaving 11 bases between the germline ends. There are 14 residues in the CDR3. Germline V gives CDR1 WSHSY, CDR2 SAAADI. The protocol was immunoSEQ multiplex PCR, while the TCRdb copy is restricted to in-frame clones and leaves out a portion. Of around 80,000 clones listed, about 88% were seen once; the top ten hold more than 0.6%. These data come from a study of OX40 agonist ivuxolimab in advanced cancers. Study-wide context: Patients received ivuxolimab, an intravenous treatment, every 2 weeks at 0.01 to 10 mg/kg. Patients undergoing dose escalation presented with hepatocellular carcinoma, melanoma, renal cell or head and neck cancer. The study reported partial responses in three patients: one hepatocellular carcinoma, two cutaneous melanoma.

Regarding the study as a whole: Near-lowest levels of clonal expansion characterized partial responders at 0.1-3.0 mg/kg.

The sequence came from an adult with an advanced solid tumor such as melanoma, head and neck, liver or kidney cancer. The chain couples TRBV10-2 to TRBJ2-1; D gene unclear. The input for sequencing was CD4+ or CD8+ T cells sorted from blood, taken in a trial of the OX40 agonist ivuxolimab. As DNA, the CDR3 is TGCGCCAGCAGTGGCAGCGCTTTATACAATGAGCAGTTCTTC. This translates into CASSGSALYNEQFF.